The 3 T cell receptor beta chains given below trace back to one sample, sequenced in a study of T-cell reconstitution after alpha-beta-depleted transplantation in children listed by TCRdb under 2016. What the study reported, not specific to this receptor: About two months after transplant, the apparently early recovery of alphabetaT-cell counts reportedly depended on just several hundred clones that had expanded rapidly and came from non-depleted graft cells.

The protocol used for the library was PCR. TCRdb records Illumina HiSeq 2500 as the sequencer. TCR libraries were prepared with molecular barcoding, using unique molecular identifiers to normalize TCRbeta repertoire quantification. TCRdb ran its own pipeline on the public reads, namely fastp trimming at Q25 and MiXCR clone calling, and kept in-frame beta chains. Records with the same CDR3 protein are collapsed into one entry carrying the most frequent genes and DNA. For this sample there are approximately 31,000 distinct CDR3 sequences; around 6% appear just once. 20% to 30% of the sample belongs to the ten largest clones. This specimen's time point label, per the study, means: day 60 (about 2 months) after transplantation. The sample's treatment or condition, from its label and the paper: allogeneic hematopoietic cell transplantation with graft depleted of TCRalphabeta T cells and CD19 B cells. No antigen is known for these receptors.

The sequenced sample was peripheral blood, obtained 60 days after TCRalphabeta/CD19-depleted stem cell transplant. The receptors originated from a child younger than two who had a stem cell transplant for acute myeloid leukemia, so the T cells may come from the graft donor.

This clonotype was observed at least ten times. In DNA form, the CDR3 reads TGTGCTAGTGGTTTGACTGGCGGCGCTGAAGCTTTCTTT. Translated, it gives CASGLTGGAEAFF. The rearrangement links TRBV12-5 to TRBJ1-1; no clear D gene. The germline V and J ends were trimmed by 2 bases and 6 bases, with 10 bases remaining between them. The CDR3 spans 13 residues. Germline V gene lookup returns CDR1 LGHNT and CDR2 FRNRAP.

This clonotype was observed at least ten times. V and J are TRBV7-9 and TRBJ1-1, with D unresolved. Germline V gives CDR1 SEHNR, CDR2 FQNEAQ (reference sequence). This CDR3 is 14 amino acids long. Trimming removed 0 bases at V and 0 bases at J, with 5 bases between. The CDR3 loop reads CASSLARLNTEAFF. The CDR3, as DNA: TGTGCCAGCAGCTTAGCACGGTTGAACACTGAAGCTTTCTTT.

This clonotype was detected ten times or more. This rearrangement joins TRBV24-1 to TRBJ1-5; D is possibly TRBD1 (5 bases). The CDR3 extends over 13 amino acids. Germline-derived CDR1 and CDR2 are KGHDR and SFDVKD. Trimming shortened V by 9 bases and J by 1 base, and 9 bases separated the two germline ends. CDR3 in amino acids: CATQGLSNQPQHF. CDR3 coding DNA: TGTGCCACCCAGGGTCTGAGCAATCAGCCCCAGCATTTT.